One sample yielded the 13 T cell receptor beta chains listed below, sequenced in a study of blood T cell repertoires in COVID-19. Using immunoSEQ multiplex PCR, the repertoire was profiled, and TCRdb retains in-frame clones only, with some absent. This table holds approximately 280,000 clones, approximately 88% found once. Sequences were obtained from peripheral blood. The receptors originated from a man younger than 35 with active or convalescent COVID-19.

The CDR3 sequence: CASKAGGAAFF. As DNA, the CDR3 is TGTGCCAGCAAAGCAGGGGGCGCAGCTTTCTTT. The rearrangement links TRBV12-3 or TRBV12-4 to TRBJ1-1; 8 bases match TRBD1. This CDR3 region has 11 residues. V shed 7 bases, J shed 10 bases, and the junction held 5 bases outside the gene matches.

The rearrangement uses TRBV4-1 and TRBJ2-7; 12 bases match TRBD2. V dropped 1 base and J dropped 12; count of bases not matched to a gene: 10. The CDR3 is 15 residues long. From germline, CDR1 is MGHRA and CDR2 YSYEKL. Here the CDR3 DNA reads TGCGCCAGCAGCCAAGTGGAGACTAGCGGGGGTACGCGGTACTTC. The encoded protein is CASSQVETSGGTRYF.

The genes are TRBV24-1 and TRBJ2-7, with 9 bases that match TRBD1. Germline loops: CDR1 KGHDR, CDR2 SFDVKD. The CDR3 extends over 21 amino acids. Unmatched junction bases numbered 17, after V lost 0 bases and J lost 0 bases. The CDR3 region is CATSDLRAPGQGIESSYEQYF. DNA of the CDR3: TGTGCCACCAGTGATTTGAGGGCCCCGGGACAGGGAATTGAGAGCTCCTACGAGCAGTACTTC.

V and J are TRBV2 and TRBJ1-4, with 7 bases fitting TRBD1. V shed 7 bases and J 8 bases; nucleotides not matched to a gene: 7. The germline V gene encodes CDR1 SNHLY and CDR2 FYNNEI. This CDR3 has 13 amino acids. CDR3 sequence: CASNGQVWEKLFF. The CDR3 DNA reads TGTGCCAGCAATGGACAGGTGTGGGAAAAACTGTTTTTT. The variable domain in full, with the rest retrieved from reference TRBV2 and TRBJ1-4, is EPEVTQTPSHQVTQMGQEVILRCVPISNHLYFYWYRQILGQKVEFLVSFYNNEISEKSEIFDDQFSVERPDGSNFTLKIRSTKLEDSAMYFCASNGQVWEKLFFGSGTQLSVL.

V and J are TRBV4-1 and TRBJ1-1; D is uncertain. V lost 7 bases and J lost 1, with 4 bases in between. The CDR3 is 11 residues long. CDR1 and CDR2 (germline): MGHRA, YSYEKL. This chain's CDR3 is CASTENTEAFF. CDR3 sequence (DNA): TGCGCCAGCACAGAGAACACTGAAGCTTTCTTT.

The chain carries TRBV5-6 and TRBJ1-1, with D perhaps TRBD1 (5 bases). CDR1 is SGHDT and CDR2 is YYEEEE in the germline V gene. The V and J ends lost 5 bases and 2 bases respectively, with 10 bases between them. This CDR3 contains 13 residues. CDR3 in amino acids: CASRGEGNTEAFF. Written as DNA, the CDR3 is TGTGCCAGCAGAGGGGAGGGAAACACTGAAGCTTTCTTT.

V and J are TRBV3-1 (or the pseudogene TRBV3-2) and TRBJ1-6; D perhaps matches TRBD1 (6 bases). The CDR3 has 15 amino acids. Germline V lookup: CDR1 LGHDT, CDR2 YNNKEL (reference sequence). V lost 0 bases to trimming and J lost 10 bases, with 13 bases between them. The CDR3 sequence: CASSQEWGPGSPLHF. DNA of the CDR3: TGTGCCAGCAGCCAAGAGTGGGGGCCTGGGTCACCCCTCCACTTT.

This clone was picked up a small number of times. The CDR3 here is CASSQTGLDYGYTF. CDR3 nucleotide sequence: TGCGCCAGCAGCCAAACAGGTCTTGACTATGGCTACACCTTC. The chain employs TRBV4-1 and TRBJ1-2; D is possibly TRBD1 (5 bases). Trimming removed 2 bases from V and 3 bases from J, with 10 bases in between. The CDR3 loop spans 14 amino acids. Germline CDR1 MGHRA, CDR2 YSYEKL.

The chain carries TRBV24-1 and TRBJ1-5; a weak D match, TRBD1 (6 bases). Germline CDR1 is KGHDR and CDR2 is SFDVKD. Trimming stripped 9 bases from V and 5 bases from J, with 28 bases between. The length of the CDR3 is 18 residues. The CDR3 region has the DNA TGTGCCACCCTACCGGGGCCAGGGGAAAACCCCTTTTATCAGCCCCAGCATTTT. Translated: CATLPGPGENPFYQPQHF.

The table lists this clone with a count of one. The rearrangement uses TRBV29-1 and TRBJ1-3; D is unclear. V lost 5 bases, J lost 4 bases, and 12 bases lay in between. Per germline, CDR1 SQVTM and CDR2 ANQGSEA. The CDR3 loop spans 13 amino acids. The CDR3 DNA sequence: TGCAGCGTTCAATCGGGGTCCGGAAACACCATATATTTT. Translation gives CSVQSGSGNTIYF.

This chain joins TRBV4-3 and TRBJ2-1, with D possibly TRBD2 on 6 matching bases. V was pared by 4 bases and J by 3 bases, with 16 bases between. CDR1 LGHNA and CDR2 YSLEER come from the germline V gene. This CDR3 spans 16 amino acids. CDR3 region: CASSPTWTGVYNEQFF. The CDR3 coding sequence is TGCGCCAGCAGCCCCACCTGGACGGGGGTCTACAATGAGCAGTTCTTC.

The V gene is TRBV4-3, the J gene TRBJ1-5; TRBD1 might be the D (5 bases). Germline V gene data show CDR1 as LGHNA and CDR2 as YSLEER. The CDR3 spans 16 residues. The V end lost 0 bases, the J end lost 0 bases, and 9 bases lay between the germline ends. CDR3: CASSQERQYSNQPQHF. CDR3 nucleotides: TGCGCCAGCAGCCAAGAGAGACAGTATAGCAATCAGCCCCAGCATTTT.

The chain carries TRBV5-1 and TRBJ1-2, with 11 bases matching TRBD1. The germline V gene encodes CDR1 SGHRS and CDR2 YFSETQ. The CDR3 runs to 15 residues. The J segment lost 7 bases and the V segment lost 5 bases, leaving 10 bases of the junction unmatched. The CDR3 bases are TGCGCCAGCAGGACCGGACAGGGGGCCGCGGGTGGCTACACCTTC. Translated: CASRTGQGAAGGYTF.